This T cell receptor (beta chain) was identified during a study of T cells after yellow fever vaccination. General study results and limits: After the booster, approximately 96% of CD4 and about nine tenths of CD8 primary-response clones were re-detected.

A single record per CDR3 protein comes from TCRdb applying MiXCR to the 5' RACE reads. Seen here are 600,000 to 750,000 distinct CDR3 sequences, roughly an eighth observed once, and the top ten hold more than 12%. CDR1 and CDR2 (germline): MNHNS, SASEGT. Trimming shortened V by 6 bases and J by 3 bases, and 12 bases separated the two germline ends. This CDR3 contains 13 residues. The table lists this clonotype with a few counts. What it binds is not known. The TCR was taken from a man aged 25 to 45 who received the YFV17D yellow fever vaccine. The chain couples TRBV6-1 to TRBJ2-7; D possibly corresponds to TRBD2 (6 bases). Here the sequenced sample was PBMCs, taken on the day of the yellow fever booster vaccination. The CDR3 DNA is TGTGCCAGCAGCCCCTGGAGGGGCTACGAGCAGTACTTC. This sequence encodes CASSPWRGYEQYF.